These 11 T cell receptor beta chains were all obtained from the same sample, sequenced in a study of blood T cells in healthy people across ages. Primers used in a second PCR of about 7 to 12 cycles were a sample-barcoded 5' primer and a J-beta primer mix. Each CDR3 protein is one row after TCRdb ran MiXCR on the 5' RACE reads. The sample includes about 840,000 distinct CDR3 sequences, 25% to 30% of them seen just once. This sample was also put to use in a study of T cells of mothers and their children.

What was sequenced was blood. The origin of the receptors is a woman between 35 and 50 years old in good health.

This chain joins TRBV7-8 and TRBJ1-5, with 8 bases aligning to TRBD1. This CDR3 has 18 residues. Trimming at V came to 0 bases and at J to 4 bases, leaving 11 bases not matched to a gene. The V gene's germline CDR1 is SGHVS and CDR2 FQNEAQ. CDR3 sequence: CASSLASLRQGLNQPQHF. In nucleotides, the CDR3 is TGTGCCAGCAGCTTAGCGTCTCTGAGACAGGGGTTGAATCAGCCCCAGCATTTT.

This clonotype turned up a few times. The J gene is TRBJ2-5, the V gene TRBV5-1, with D perhaps matching TRBD2 (5 bases). V lost 4 bases and J lost 5, with 15 bases in between. The CDR3 is made up of 14 amino acids. Germline V gene lookup returns CDR1 SGHRS and CDR2 YFSETQ. The DNA of the CDR3 is TGCGCCAGCAGCCCCTTTATACCGGGGGAGACCCAGTACTTC. Protein: CASSPFIPGETQYF.

This clonotype was seen ten or more times. V usage is TRBV20-1 and J usage is TRBJ2-5, with TRBD2 matching over 7 bases. Per germline, CDR1 DFQATT and CDR2 SNEGSKA (reference sequence). The CDR3 loop spans 12 amino acids. V shed 6 bases and J 4 bases; nucleotides not matched to a gene: 5. CDR3 in amino acids: CSATPGGETQYF. CDR3 bases: TGCAGTGCCACCCCGGGAGGAGAGACCCAGTACTTC.

V usage is TRBV21-1 and J usage is TRBJ1-5; the table gives TRBD1 as D, unverified against the DNA. TRBV21-1 is annotated as a pseudogene. The CDR3 runs to 18 residues. The CDR3 protein is CASSDHPKSGGSNQPQHF. CDR3 in DNA: TGTGCCAGCAGCGACCACCCCAAGTCGGGGGGCAGCAATCAGCCCCAGCATTTT.

Many counts were recorded for this clonotype. The V call is TRBV5-5, the J call TRBJ2-7, with D uncertain. The CDR3 spans 14 residues. Germline V gene sequence: CDR1 SGHKS, CDR2 YYEKEE (reference sequence). The germline V and J ends were trimmed by 0 bases and 4 bases, with 11 bases remaining between them. The CDR3 DNA reads TGTGCCAGCAGCTTGGCACCGGAATCTTACGAGCAGTACTTC. Amino acid sequence: CASSLAPESYEQYF.

This clonotype was seen many times. V gene TRBV6-6 combines with J gene TRBJ2-5, with a weak D call TRBD1 (5 bases). Germline-derived CDR1 and CDR2 are MNHNY and SVGAGI (reference sequence). V lost 5 bases, J lost 2 bases, and 12 bases lay in between. The CDR3 sequence is 14 residues long. The CDR3 sequence: CASSNNAGQETQYF. For the CDR3, the DNA is TGTGCCAGCAGTAATAACGCAGGGCAAGAGACCCAGTACTTC.

The chain couples TRBV7-9 to TRBJ1-1, with D hard to call. This CDR3 contains 11 residues. V lost 10 bases to trimming and J lost 0 bases, with 6 bases between them. The germline gives CDR1 SEHNR, CDR2 FQNEAQ (reference sequence). The CDR3 nucleotides read TGTGCCACAACAGTGAACACTGAAGCTTTCTTT. This sequence encodes CATTVNTEAFF.

This clonotype was detected ten times or more. Written as DNA, the CDR3 is TGTGCCAGCAGTTACTGGCTAGAAGAGACCCAGTACTTC. It codes for CASSYWLEETQYF. The chain recombines TRBV6-2 or TRBV6-3 with TRBJ2-5, with D unresolved. V was trimmed by 1 base and J by 3 bases, leaving 6 bases between them. The CDR3 consists of 13 residues. CDR1 is MNHEY, CDR2 SVGEGT, per germline.

The chain couples TRBV9 to TRBJ1-1; 8 bases agree with TRBD1. Trimming cost V 6 bases and J 3 bases; bases outside gene matches: 4. Germline loops: CDR1 SGDLS, CDR2 YYNGEE. This CDR3 region has 13 residues. The CDR3 loop is CASNRGVDTEAFF. CDR3 coding DNA: TGTGCCAGCAACAGGGGGGTTGACACTGAAGCTTTCTTT.

Notes on this clonotype: This may be a read error: a much more frequent sequence differs by one nucleotide. This chain links TRBV7-2 with TRBJ2-5; D may be TRBD2 (6 bases). The J call may be wrong; the DNA end is better matched by TRBJ2-7. The CDR3 covers 14 residues. The germline V gene has CDR1 SGHTA and CDR2 FQGNSA. CDR3 nucleotides: TGTGCCAGCACCTTACATCCGGGGGTCTACGAGCAGTACTTC. Protein: CASTLHPGVYEQYF.

V gene TRBV7-9 combines with J gene TRBJ1-2, with 7 bases matching TRBD1. Trimming at V came to 5 bases and at J to 4 bases, leaving 13 bases not matched to a gene. Germline V gives CDR1 SEHNR, CDR2 FQNEAQ (reference sequence). The CDR3 spans 16 residues. CDR3 amino acids: CASSPGQDNLLYGYTF. The CDR3 nucleotides read TGTGCCAGCAGCCCAGGACAGGACAACCTTCTCTATGGCTACACCTTC.